Listed here are 26 T cell receptor beta chains from one sample, sequenced in a study of monozygotic twins with inflammatory bowel disease. From the 5' RACE reads, TCRdb lists one entry per CDR3 protein and no DNA. The sample includes 420,000 or so distinct CDR3 sequences. Sequenced: blood. These receptors were obtained from a human donor with ulcerative colitis or Crohn's disease, or a healthy co-twin of an affected twin (not recorded which).

CDR3: CSVQDSNQPQHF. The chain has TRBV29-1 and TRBJ1-5. Germline-derived CDR1 and CDR2 are SQVTM and ANQGSEA. CDR3 size: 12 residues.

The chain's CDR3 is CASSQVPGGRAHNEQFF. This sequence joins TRBV4-3 and TRBJ2-1; without DNA, the TCRdb call of TRBD1 cannot be checked. The CDR3 contains 17 residues. Germline V gene lookup returns CDR1 LGHNA and CDR2 YSLEER.

The chain joins TRBV12-3 or TRBV12-4 to TRBJ1-4; the D call of TRBD1 rests on TCRdb alone, since no DNA is present to check it. CDR3 size: 14 residues. Here the CDR3 reads CASSYRETNEKLFF.

The chain recombines TRBV5-1 with TRBJ1-1. The CDR3 runs to 15 residues. Germline lookup yields CDR1 SGHRS and CDR2 YFSETQ. The CDR3: CASSNGQSGAPEAFF.

The V call is TRBV19, the J call TRBJ2-2; with no DNA, the TCRdb D assignment of TRBD2 cannot be verified. This CDR3 has 14 amino acids. CDR1 and CDR2 from the germline V gene are LNHDA and SQIVND (reference sequence). This CDR3 reads CASTRLGDTGELFF.

This chain links TRBV20-1 with TRBJ2-3; lacking DNA, the TRBD2 call made by TCRdb goes unchecked. CDR1 and CDR2 (germline): DFQATT, SNEGSKA (reference sequence). The CDR3 spans 18 residues. The chain's CDR3 is CSARLAGGRSPYTDTQYF.

The chain employs TRBV12-3 or TRBV12-4 and TRBJ1-1. The CDR3 is 14 amino acids. This CDR3 reads CASSQATEYTEAFF.

The rearrangement uses TRBV7-2 and TRBJ1-2; TCRdb names TRBD1, which stays unverified in the absence of DNA. Germline V gives CDR1 SGHTA, CDR2 FQGNSA. The CDR3 sequence is 15 residues long. CDR3 loop: CASSLALTEKNGYTF. The full variable domain, rest sourced from reference TRBV7-2 and TRBJ1-2, is GAGVSQSPSNKVTEKGKDVELRCDPISGHTALYWYRQSLGQGLEFLIYFQGNSAPDKSGLPSDRFSAERTGGSVSTLTIQRTQQEDSAVYLCASSLALTEKNGYTFGSGTRLTVV.

The J gene is TRBJ2-2, the V gene TRBV27; lacking DNA, the TRBD2 call made by TCRdb goes unchecked. The CDR3 is 17 residues long. Germline V CDR1 and CDR2: MNHEY, SMNVEV (reference sequence). CDR3 amino acids: CASAPWAKAGLSGELFF.

This chain uses TRBV6-1 with TRBJ2-7; TCRdb outputs TRBD1, but without DNA this stays unchecked. The CDR3 consists of 15 residues. CDR1 and CDR2 from the germline V gene are MNHNS and SASEGT. CDR3 protein: CASSEFGTALYEQYF.

The V and J genes are TRBV18 and TRBJ1-1; as DNA is missing, the TRBD1 call by TCRdb cannot be tested. The CDR3 extends over 13 amino acids. Germline V gene sequence: CDR1 KGHSH, CDR2 LQKENI. This CDR3 is CASSPTRDAEAFF.

The chain recombines TRBV5-1 with TRBJ1-1; lacking DNA, the TRBD1 call made by TCRdb goes unchecked. CDR3 length equals 15 residues. CDR1 and CDR2 from the germline V gene are SGHRS and YFSETQ. The chain's CDR3 is CASSRGQMMNTEAFF.

The rearrangement joins TRBV7-2 to TRBJ1-1; the D gene TCRdb calls, TRBD1, cannot be checked with no DNA. Germline V CDR1 and CDR2: SGHTA, FQGNSA. This CDR3 spans 16 amino acids. The CDR3 sequence is CASSSGEGPGVREAFF.

The chain employs TRBV20-1 and TRBJ2-1; TCRdb outputs TRBD2, but without DNA this stays unchecked. This CDR3 is 15 amino acids long. Germline V CDR1 and CDR2: DFQATT, SNEGSKA (reference sequence). The CDR3 sequence: CSARMGLATYNEQFF.

CDR3 residues: CAISADSLGQYF. V usage is TRBV10-3 and J usage is TRBJ2-7; TCRdb's D call of TRBD1 is untestable without DNA. Germline lookup yields CDR1 ENHRY and CDR2 SYGVKD. CDR3 size: 12 residues.

This chain links TRBV10-3 with TRBJ1-6; TCRdb's D call, TRBD1, is unchecked because there is no DNA. The CDR3 sequence is 14 residues long. Germline V gene lookup returns CDR1 ENHRY and CDR2 SYGVKD. CDR3 in amino acids: CAISEGQGNSPLHF.

The chain has TRBV20-1 and TRBJ1-2. This CDR3 comprises 13 residues. Germline-derived CDR1 and CDR2 are DFQATT and SNEGSKA (reference sequence). The CDR3 here is CSARIMAGRGYTF.

The chain has TRBV18 and TRBJ1-5. CDR1 is KGHSH and CDR2 is LQKENI in the germline V gene. The CDR3 is 14 residues long. This CDR3 reads CASSPIRAVQPQHF.

The rearrangement links TRBV7-3 to TRBJ2-7. The CDR3 spans 13 residues. Germline V CDR1 and CDR2: SGHTA, FQGTGA. The CDR3 spells CASSLGGRYEQYF.

This rearrangement joins TRBV2 to TRBJ2-5; the D gene TCRdb calls, TRBD1, cannot be checked with no DNA. The CDR3 is 13 amino acids. Germline CDR1 and CDR2: SNHLY and FYNNEI. CDR3 residues: CASYFGAQETQYF.

The rearrangement joins TRBV7-6 to TRBJ2-7; without DNA, the TCRdb call of TRBD1 cannot be checked. From germline, CDR1 is SGHVS and CDR2 FNYEAQ. The CDR3 totals 15 residues. CDR3 sequence: CASSLARESSYEQYF. The full variable domain, in which reference TRBV7-6 and TRBJ2-7 provide the parts outside the CDR3, is GAGVSQSPRYKVTKRGQDVALRCDPISGHVSLYWYRQALGQGPEFLTYFNYEAQQDKSGLPNDRFSAERPEGSISTLTIQRTEQRDSAMYRCASSLARESSYEQYFGPGTRLTVT.

V and J are TRBV12-3 or TRBV12-4 and TRBJ2-1; the D call from TCRdb, TRBD1, cannot be confirmed without DNA. The CDR3 totals 12 residues. The chain's CDR3 is CASRKTDRQQFF.

The rearrangement uses TRBV5-1 and TRBJ2-7. Germline-derived CDR1 and CDR2 are SGHRS and YFSETQ. This CDR3 comprises 13 residues. The CDR3 protein is CASSLGNRWEQYF.

The chain uses TRBV5-1 and TRBJ2-7. The V gene's germline CDR1 is SGHRS and CDR2 YFSETQ. The CDR3 extends over 15 amino acids. CDR3 residues: CASSLDSVSSYEQYF.

The CDR3 is CSVVRTRETQYF. The V call is TRBV29-1, the J call TRBJ2-5; the D call of TRBD2 rests on TCRdb alone, since no DNA is present to check it. The germline V gene has CDR1 SQVTM and CDR2 ANQGSEA. There are 12 residues in the CDR3.

V and J are TRBV11-2 and TRBJ2-4. Germline CDR1 SGHAT, CDR2 FQNNGV. The CDR3 spans 18 residues. The CDR3 region is CASSLDGLPNLPKNIQYF.